This T cell receptor (beta chain) emerged from a study of blood T cells in healthy people across ages (dated by TCRdb to the mid-2010s). Notes on the research overall: In model experiments, roughly one uniquely barcoded TCR beta cDNA molecule per two T cells was captured by template switching. Donors of different ages were randomly distributed across sequencing lanes to avoid experimental bias. Using deep sequencing normalized with unique cDNA molecular identifiers, the study measured how TCR beta repertoire diversity changes with age. Two additional independent replicas of 1 million unique cDNA reads from the same blood draw were analyzed for two donors (one aged 18 to 29 and one aged 80 or older). The donors were split into four age groups: young (average 16 years), middle-aged (about 40), aged (roughly 65) and long-lived (roughly 80).

Libraries were made using 5' RACE. Sequencer: Illumina HiSeq 2500. A second PCR of roughly 7 to 11 cycles was performed with a sample-barcoded 5' primer and a J-beta primer mix. A template-switch 5' adaptor carrying 12 random nucleotides introduced a unique molecular identifier onto each TCR beta cDNA molecule. Each sample yielded at least 2.5 million CDR3-containing paired-end reads. The Mint cDNA synthesis kit, primed by a TRBC-specific oligonucleotide, was used to synthesize first-strand cDNA from all RNA. Following uracil-DNA glycosylase treatment, a first 18-cycle PCR with universal primers M1SS and BC2_uni_R was performed on all cDNA. The authors' pipeline ran thus. Each sample was normalized by randomly selecting 1 million high-quality reads, each carrying a distinct molecular identifier. Instead of being binned into consensus sequences, reads that shared molecular identifiers were thrown out. MiTCR, with a Q25 quality threshold and the strictest error-elimination algorithm, was used for CDR3 identification, clonotype clustering and error correction. Lower-bound total TCR beta diversity was estimated with a nonparametric unseen species model using Euler transformation. In TCRdb, the public reads were trimmed at Q25 with fastp and aligned with MiXCR, with productive beta chains retained. CDR3 protein sequences are deduplicated, and each keeps its most common genes and DNA. TCRdb, not the authors, supplied the V and J calls. For this sample the table gives about 570,000 distinct CDR3 sequences, of which 25% to 30% were detected only once. The ten largest clones take up about 18% of the sample.

Worth noting for this clonotype: Its cognate antigen has yet to be identified. There are no base qualities to consult, and no much larger clone falls within one base.

Trimming removed 7 bases from V and 0 bases from J, leaving 12 bases between the germline ends. The CDR3 runs 15 amino acids, cysteine and phenylalanine included. The CDR3 DNA has 45 bases and is translated from base 1. As encoded in the germline V gene, CDR1 is ENHRY while CDR2 is SYGVKD. The donors were around 39 Caucasian individuals from Russia, aged roughly 6 to 100 years, who were systemically healthy. Approximately 9 milliliters of peripheral blood were collected from each donor into EDTA-treated Vacutainer tubes. Ficoll-Paque density-gradient centrifugation was used to isolate PBMCs, with at least 7 million obtained per sample. Total RNA was extracted from PBMCs with Trizol reagent, with at least 6 micrograms obtained per sample. The percentages of naive CD45RAhigh/CD27high T cells were determined by flow cytometry on a PBMC aliquot from every donor. The study at large found these results: The CMV infection status of donors was not known, potentially confounding age-related changes in expanded clonotypes. A strong correlation was found between observed TCR beta diversity and the percentage of naive T cells measured by flow cytometry. Estimates of total diversity based on one million sequenced T cells were regarded as lower bounds and as underestimates. Observed TCR beta diversity per million T cells fell roughly linearly with age, and a significant reduction was already apparent by age around 40. Compared with the aged group, the long-lived group had more naive CD4+ T cells, fewer expanded clones and increased TCR diversity, a pattern suggesting age selection. Bulk unsorted PBMC profiling prevented conclusive comparison of naive and antigen-experienced compartments.

The sequence was obtained from a woman in her 70s in good health. The sequence links TRBV10-3 to TRBJ2-2; no D gene call is confident. Sequenced input: blood. The DNA is TGTGCCATCAAGAAAAGCACCTCGAACACCGGGGAGCTGTTTTTT. This gives the protein CAIKKSTSNTGELFF.